Listed here are 24 T cell receptor beta chains from one sample, sequenced in a study of response to subunit inactivated influenza vaccine. TCRdb itself ran the RT-PCR reads through MiXCR, one entry per CDR3 protein. The data contain around 190,000 distinct CDR3 sequences, roughly 8.7% of them singletons. Sample: non-naive T cells sorted from PBMCs, taken on the day of vaccination. The receptors derive from a man aged 50 to 60 who received an inactivated influenza vaccine.

In its sample, this clonotype was seen many times. The chain couples TRBV4-3 to TRBJ2-1; 9 positions agree with TRBD2. The CDR3 is made up of 14 amino acids. Germline V CDR1 and CDR2: LGHNA, YSLEER. Unmatched junction bases numbered 9, after V lost 0 bases and J lost 15 bases. The CDR3 here is CASSQDLAGGPVFF. The CDR3 nucleotides read TGCGCCAGCAGCCAAGATTTGGCGGGGGGGCCGGTGTTCTTC.

This clonotype appeared a few times. V and J are TRBV6-2 or TRBV6-3 and TRBJ1-6; TRBD1 is a possible D gene (5 bases). This CDR3 contains 15 residues. Per germline, CDR1 MNHEY and CDR2 SVGEGT. V lost 6 bases and J lost 8, with 17 bases in between. This CDR3 reads CASSNQWDPYSPLHF. DNA of the CDR3: TGTGCCAGCAGCAACCAGTGGGACCCCTATTCACCCCTCCACTTT.

The chain joins TRBV5-1 to TRBJ2-3; no reliable D call. Germline CDR1 and CDR2: SGHRS and YFSETQ. V dropped 1 base and J dropped 5 bases, with 8 bases sitting between them. This CDR3 region has 13 residues. The CDR3 DNA is TGCGCCAGCAGCTTGAATGTCATAGATACGCAGTATTTT. Protein: CASSLNVIDTQYF.

This clonotype was seen a few times. The CDR3 nucleotides read TGTGCCAGCAGTTTAAGTCTAGCGGGAGGGAATGAGCAGTTCTTC. Protein sequence: CASSLSLAGGNEQFF. The rearrangement links TRBV27 to TRBJ2-1; 12 bases line up with TRBD2. After removal of 2 bases from V and 7 bases from J, the junction contained 3 bases not matched to a gene. The CDR3 is 15 amino acids. Per germline, CDR1 MNHEY and CDR2 SMNVEV (reference sequence).

The chain recombines TRBV6-1 with TRBJ1-3; no clear D gene. Looked up from germline, CDR1 is MNHNS and CDR2 is SASEGT. V lost 6 bases, J lost 3 bases, and 12 bases lay in between. This CDR3 has 14 amino acids. The CDR3 bases are TGTGCCAGCAGAAGGACGGAGAGTGGAAACACCATATATTTT. Translation gives CASRRTESGNTIYF.

The V call is TRBV6-2 or TRBV6-3, the J call TRBJ2-7; D might be TRBD2 (6 bases). Germline CDR1 is MNHEY and CDR2 is SVGEGT. V was shortened by 7 bases and J by 5 bases, with 18 bases between the two germline ends. This CDR3 is 14 amino acids long. CDR3: CASKPSAEVNEQYF. CDR3 in DNA: TGTGCCAGCAAACCTAGCGCGGAGGTCAACGAGCAGTACTTC.

This clonotype was seen more than once but under ten times. The V gene is TRBV7-9, the J gene TRBJ2-5; 10 nucleotides line up with TRBD1. Germline CDR1 SEHNR, CDR2 FQNEAQ (reference sequence). Unmatched junction bases numbered 5, after V lost 5 bases and J lost 5 bases. The CDR3 totals 14 residues. The CDR3 DNA is TGTGCCAGCAGCAAAGGACAGGGGGTTGAGACCCAGTACTTC. Its protein product is CASSKGQGVETQYF.

There are a few counts of this clonotype. CDR3: CASSGPSGSTDTQYF. The CDR3 DNA reads TGTGCCAGCAGTGGACCAAGCGGGTCCACAGATACGCAGTATTTT. This chain links TRBV6-1 with TRBJ2-3; possibly TRBD2 for D (6 bases). The CDR3 loop spans 15 amino acids. V was shortened by 4 bases and J by 2 bases, with 13 bases between the two germline ends. Germline lookup yields CDR1 MNHNS and CDR2 SASEGT.

The rearrangement links TRBV28 to TRBJ2-1; 8 nucleotides align to TRBD1. The J segment lost 8 bases and the V segment lost 6 bases, leaving 12 bases of the junction unmatched. The V gene's germline CDR1 is MDHEN and CDR2 SYDVKM. The CDR3 length is 15 residues. DNA of the CDR3: TGTGCCAGCAGCAAAGACAGGGGAGGCCTCTATGAGCAGTTCTTC. This codes for CASSKDRGGLYEQFF.

This clonotype showed up just a few times. The chain links TRBV28 to TRBJ2-3; D gene uncertain. CDR1 and CDR2 from the germline V gene are MDHEN and SYDVKM. The germline V and J ends were trimmed by 7 bases and 8 bases, with 16 bases remaining between them. The CDR3 is made up of 13 amino acids. This CDR3 reads CASNDGWPSTQYF. The CDR3 coding sequence is TGTGCCAGCAACGACGGATGGCCCAGTACGCAGTATTTT.

The chain links TRBV2 to TRBJ1-2; D perhaps matches TRBD1 (5 bases). The CDR3 sequence is 14 residues long. V was shortened by 7 bases and J by 5 bases, with 17 bases between the two germline ends. CDR1 is SNHLY and CDR2 is FYNNEI in the germline V gene. CDR3 nucleotide sequence: TGTGCCAGCACTAGTACGCCGGGACCATATGGCTACACCTTC. It specifies CASTSTPGPYGYTF.

The J gene is TRBJ1-1, the V gene TRBV20-1; 7 bases are a match to TRBD1. V was clipped by 0 bases and J by 4 bases; unmatched bases: 8. This CDR3 spans 15 amino acids. Looked up from germline, CDR1 is DFQATT and CDR2 is SNEGSKA (reference sequence). The CDR3 DNA sequence: TGCAGTGCTAGAGATCCGGCAGGGGGTAGCACTGAAGCTTTCTTT. The encoded protein is CSARDPAGGSTEAFF.

This clonotype turned up a few times. V and J are TRBV12-3 or TRBV12-4 and TRBJ2-1; no reliable D call. Trimming stripped 10 bases from V and 4 bases from J, with 8 bases between. There are 11 residues in the CDR3. Here the CDR3 DNA reads TGTGCCACGAGACCATACAATGAGCAGTTCTTC. It encodes CATRPYNEQFF.

The chain couples TRBV28 to TRBJ1-5, with 12 bases lining up with TRBD1. The CDR3 has 16 residues. Germline V gene data show CDR1 as MDHEN and CDR2 as SYDVKM. Trimming cost V 1 base and J 7 bases; bases outside gene matches: 5. In nucleotides, the CDR3 is TGTGCCAGCAGTTTATATGGGACAGGGGGCTGGCAGCCCCAGCATTTT. It yields the protein CASSLYGTGGWQPQHF.

This clonotype was seen only a few times. The V gene is TRBV20-1, the J gene TRBJ1-5; 12 nucleotides align to TRBD1. The CDR3 runs to 11 residues. Germline values: CDR1 DFQATT, CDR2 SNEGSKA (reference sequence). V lost 6 bases to trimming and J lost 15 bases; unmatched junction nucleotides: 6. CDR3 amino acids: CSATGTGGLHF. Here the CDR3 DNA reads TGCAGTGCAACCGGGACAGGGGGCCTGCATTTT.

The chain is built from TRBV25-1 and TRBJ2-5; 9 positions match TRBD2. Germline trimming cut 6 bases from V and 1 base from J; bases unmatched to any gene: 6. CDR1 and CDR2 from the germline V gene are MGHDK and SYGVNS. The CDR3 consists of 15 residues. The CDR3 DNA is TGTGCCAGCAGAAAGAATAGCGGGGGCCAAGAGACCCAGTACTTC. Translated, it gives CASRKNSGGQETQYF.

This rearrangement joins TRBV4-2 to TRBJ2-1; D is tentatively TRBD1 or TRBD2 (5 bases each). The V end was cut by 8 bases, the J end by 0 bases, with 23 bases between. The CDR3 totals 18 residues. The germline gives CDR1 LGHNA, CDR2 YNFKEQ. The CDR3 DNA sequence: TGTGCCAGCGGCCGTGGGCCCCTGGGGGTGGACTCCTACAATGAGCAGTTCTTC. Protein product: CASGRGPLGVDSYNEQFF.

This clonotype was seen ten or more times. This rearrangement joins TRBV12-3 or TRBV12-4 to TRBJ1-2; 10 positions match TRBD1. Trimming removed 7 bases from V and 12 bases from J; junction bases left unmatched: 11. The CDR3 contains 13 residues. The CDR3 nucleotides are TGTGCCAGCACCTCAGGGGACAGGGGTTCGCACACCTTC. Protein: CASTSGDRGSHTF.

This clonotype was recorded at least ten times. This chain connects TRBV28 to TRBJ2-2; D not resolved. CDR1 MDHEN and CDR2 SYDVKM come from the germline V gene. V lost 4 bases and J 5 bases, leaving 5 bases between the germline ends. The CDR3 has 12 residues. The DNA of the CDR3 is TGTGCCAGCAGTTCAGTTACCGGGGAGCTGTTTTTT. Translating gives CASSSVTGELFF.

This clonotype has just a few counts. The rearrangement joins TRBV7-2 to TRBJ2-3, with D tentatively TRBD2 (5 bases). V lost 1 base, J lost 2 bases, and 13 bases lay in between. The CDR3 loop spans 16 amino acids. Germline V lookup: CDR1 SGHTA, CDR2 FQGNSA. CDR3 bases: TGTGCCAGCAGCTTAGTCGGGGTAACTAACACAGATACGCAGTATTTT. Translation gives CASSLVGVTNTDTQYF.

This clonotype was counted many times. The chain has TRBV18 and TRBJ2-2, with 7 bases lining up with TRBD2. The CDR3 is 16 residues long. Germline trimming cut 4 bases from V and 3 bases from J; bases unmatched to any gene: 8. The germline gives CDR1 KGHSH, CDR2 LQKENI. The CDR3 sequence: CASSLLAVGYTGELFF. CDR3 nucleotides: TGTGCCAGCTCACTTCTAGCGGTTGGCTACACCGGGGAGCTGTTTTTT.

The chain is built from TRBV20-1 and TRBJ2-5; 8 nucleotides match TRBD2. J gave up 5 bases and V 5 bases, and 10 bases lay outside the gene matches. From germline, CDR1 is DFQATT and CDR2 SNEGSKA (reference sequence). The CDR3 has 14 residues. The CDR3 here is CSADGGASLETQYF. The CDR3, as DNA: TGCAGTGCTGACGGGGGGGCAAGTTTGGAGACCCAGTACTTC.

The rearrangement uses TRBV25-1 and TRBJ1-1; TRBD1 matches at 7 bases. Germline CDR1 reads MGHDK; CDR2 reads SYGVNS. This CDR3 contains 13 residues. With 6 bases clipped from V and 4 bases from J, the junction kept 5 bases outside the gene matches. DNA of the CDR3: TGTGCCAGCAGAGCGTCAGGGGGCACTGAAGCTTTCTTT. This gives the protein CASRASGGTEAFF.

This rearrangement joins TRBV21-1 to TRBJ2-7; no check of the table's D call, TRBD1, against the DNA was made. TRBV21-1 has pseudogene status. The CDR3 runs to 17 residues. The CDR3 loop is CASSKRGTPRSSYEQYF. The DNA for the CDR3 is TGTGCCAGCAGCAAAAGGGGGACACCTCGTAGCTCCTACGAGCAGTACTTC.